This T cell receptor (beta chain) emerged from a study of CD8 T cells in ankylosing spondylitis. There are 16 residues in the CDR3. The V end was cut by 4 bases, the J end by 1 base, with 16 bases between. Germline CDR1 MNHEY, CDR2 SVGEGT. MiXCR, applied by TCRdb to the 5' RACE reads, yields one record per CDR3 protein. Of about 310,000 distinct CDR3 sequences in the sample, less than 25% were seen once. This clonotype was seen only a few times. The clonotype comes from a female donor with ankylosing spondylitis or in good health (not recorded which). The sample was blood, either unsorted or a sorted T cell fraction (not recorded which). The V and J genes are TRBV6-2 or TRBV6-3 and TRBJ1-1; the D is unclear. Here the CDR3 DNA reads TGTGCCAGCAGTTCCGGCGGGGAGGGCTGGAACACTGAAGCTTTCTTT. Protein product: CASSSGGEGWNTEAFF.